This TCR beta chain originates from a study of blood T cell repertoires in COVID-19. Overall study: COVID-19 samples, acute and convalescent, were from the United States, Italy and Spain. In each case, the material was cDNA or gDNA derived from T cells, B-cell-depleted T cells, or PBMCs.

In the original workflow: How many nucleated cells were present was estimated from reference gene primer amplification. TCRdb keeps only in-frame clones here, not all; method: immunoSEQ multiplex PCR. That table gives V, J and clone size, and the DNA gave D and trimming. This sample has approximately 200,000 clones, with roughly 80% found just once. The CDR3 is 14 residues long. Germline V gives CDR1 MNHEY, CDR2 SMNVEV (reference sequence). Trimming stripped 2 bases from V and 0 bases from J, with 8 bases between. Seattle researchers signed up patients amid active infection and tracked them longitudinally.

The J gene is TRBJ2-7, the V gene TRBV27, with D maybe TRBD2 (6 bases). This clonotype originated in a woman of 80 years or more with COVID-19, enrolled during active disease. The source material was peripheral blood. CDR3 sequence reads: CASSLKEGSYEQYF. CDR3 bases: TGTGCCAGCAGTTTAAAGGAGGGCTCCTACGAGCAGTACTTC.